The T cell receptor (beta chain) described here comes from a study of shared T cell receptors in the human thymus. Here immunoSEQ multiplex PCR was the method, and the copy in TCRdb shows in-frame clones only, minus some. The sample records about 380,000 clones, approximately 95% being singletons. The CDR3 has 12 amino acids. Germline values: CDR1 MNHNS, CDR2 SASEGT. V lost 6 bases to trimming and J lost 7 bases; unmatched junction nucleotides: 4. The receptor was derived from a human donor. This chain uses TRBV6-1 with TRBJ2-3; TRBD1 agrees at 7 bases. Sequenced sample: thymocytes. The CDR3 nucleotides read TGTGCCAGCAGCGACAGGGATTATACGCAGTATTTT. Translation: CASSDRDYTQYF.